What follows are 17 T cell receptor beta chains derived from one specimen sequenced in a study of PD-L1 blockade in urothelial cancer (dated by TCRdb to about 2017). Receptor amplification or capture employed the immunoSEQ multiplex PCR assay. The source is immuneACCESS, and TCRdb retained only in-frame sequences with V and J called. Part of the clones is not carried over; for the studies checked, unresolved V genes explain less than half of this, and the remainder is unexplained. Across this sample there are 53,000 or so clones, with 86% seen only once. Around 16% of the sample rests with the top ten. Sample: PBMCs, taken around atezolizumab (anti-PD-L1) treatment. The receptors come from a man in his 60s with urothelial cancer.

The chain carries TRBV10-3 and TRBJ2-5; TRBD1 might be the D (5 bases). The CDR3 sequence is 13 residues long. V gave up 8 bases and J gave up 5 bases, with 15 bases separating them. In germline, CDR1 is ENHRY, CDR2 SYGVKD. DNA for the CDR3: TGTGCCATCCGAACAGGTCAATCGGAGACCCAGTACTTC. Its protein product is CAIRTGQSETQYF.

The chain links TRBV5-1 to TRBJ2-3; D remains ambiguous. The CDR3 covers 14 residues. V was shortened by 4 bases and J by 6 bases, with 15 bases between the two germline ends. Germline V gene sequence: CDR1 SGHRS, CDR2 YFSETQ. The CDR3 region is CASSPTSGLDTQYF. In DNA form, the CDR3 reads TGCGCCAGCAGCCCGACTTCTGGTTTGGATACGCAGTATTTT.

The CDR3 sequence: CASSIGPSSYEQYF. DNA for the CDR3: TGTGCCAGCAGTATTGGCCCGTCCTCCTACGAGCAGTACTTC. This rearrangement joins TRBV6-5 to TRBJ2-7; D is uncertain. The V end was cut by 5 bases, the J end by 0 bases, with 11 bases between. The length of the CDR3 is 14 residues. The V gene's germline CDR1 is MNHEY and CDR2 SVGAGI.

This rearrangement joins TRBV6-6 to TRBJ1-4; weak D call: TRBD1 (6 bases). With 4 bases removed from V and 0 bases from J, the gap between germline ends came to 12 bases. This CDR3 is built from 16 residues. The germline gives CDR1 MNHNY, CDR2 SVGAGI (reference sequence). The CDR3 DNA is TGTGCCAGCAGTTCGGGGGGCAAGGCAACTAATGAAAAACTGTTTTTT. Encoded protein: CASSSGGKATNEKLFF.

The CDR3 coding sequence is TGTGCCAGCTCACCACAGGGACAGAGAGGTCAGCCCCAGCATTTT. It specifies CASSPQGQRGQPQHF. The chain employs TRBV18 and TRBJ1-5; 7 nucleotides align to TRBD1. The CDR3 spans 15 residues. Germline values: CDR1 KGHSH, CDR2 LQKENI. V was pared by 1 base and J by 6 bases, with 6 bases of the junction left unmatched.

The V gene is TRBV6-5, the J gene TRBJ2-7, with D unclear. V lost 6 bases and J lost 4, with 7 bases in between. From germline, CDR1 is MNHEY and CDR2 SVGAGI. The CDR3 is made up of 11 amino acids. This chain's CDR3 is CASSSVYEQYF. The CDR3, as DNA: TGTGCCAGCAGCTCAGTATACGAGCAGTACTTC.

V and J are TRBV4-1 and TRBJ1-2; D not certain. The CDR3 consists of 12 residues. Germline CDR1 MGHRA, CDR2 YSYEKL. V was cut by 4 bases and J by 1 base, with 4 bases left in between. CDR3 sequence reads: CASSRGNYGYTF. The CDR3 bases are TGCGCCAGCAGCCGAGGTAACTATGGCTACACCTTC.

The chain employs TRBV6-5 and TRBJ1-2, with a possible D match to TRBD1 (5 bases). Trimming shortened V by 4 bases and J by 7 bases, and 22 bases separated the two germline ends. Germline V CDR1 and CDR2: MNHEY, SVGAGI. The CDR3 consists of 16 residues. In DNA form, the CDR3 reads TGTGCCAGCAGTTCTTCCCACCGACCGGGCGGGGCTGGCTACACCTTC. Translating gives CASSSSHRPGGAGYTF.

The gene calls are TRBV20-1 and TRBJ1-1; D not resolved. The germline V and J ends were trimmed by 4 bases and 10 bases, with 13 bases remaining between them. The CDR3 contains 11 residues. In germline, CDR1 is DFQATT, CDR2 SNEGSKA (reference sequence). The CDR3 DNA is TGCAGTGCTACAAACCGGGAAGGAGCTTTCTTT. This translates into CSATNREGAFF.

The rearrangement uses TRBV6-4 and TRBJ1-2, with D unresolved. The CDR3 is 10 residues long. Germline V CDR1 and CDR2: MRHNA, SNTAGT. Trimming left V 6 bases short and J 9 bases short, with 8 bases between. The CDR3 loop reads CASRYRRYTF. The CDR3 nucleotides are TGTGCCAGCAGGTATCGTCGCTACACCTTC.

This chain joins TRBV18 and TRBJ1-6; maybe TRBD1 (6 bases). From germline, CDR1 is KGHSH and CDR2 LQKENI. This CDR3 spans 17 amino acids. Trimming pared 1 base from V and 9 bases from J, leaving 19 bases between. The CDR3 bases are TGTGCCAGCTCACCACAGGACAGCCTCTCGCCTGGTTCACCCCTCCACTTT. Its protein product is CASSPQDSLSPGSPLHF.

The J gene is TRBJ2-6, the V gene TRBV5-1; TRBD2 might be the D (6 bases). V lost 3 bases and J lost 3, with 19 bases in between. The CDR3 totals 18 residues. CDR1 and CDR2 from the germline V gene are SGHRS and YFSETQ. CDR3 in amino acids: CASSSGGFLRSGANVLTF. CDR3 DNA sequence: TGCGCCAGCAGCTCCGGGGGATTCCTTAGGAGTGGGGCCAACGTCCTGACTTTC.

The rearrangement links TRBV6-1 to TRBJ1-4; 7 nucleotides line up with TRBD1. Germline V gene data show CDR1 as MNHNS and CDR2 as SASEGT. CDR3 length equals 15 residues. V lost 10 bases, J lost 4 bases, and 12 bases stayed unmatched. The CDR3 region has the DNA TGTGCCATCTCAGAGCCCGGGACAGATAATGAAAAACTGTTTTTT. This translates into CAISEPGTDNEKLFF.

This rearrangement joins TRBV30 to TRBJ1-5; TRBD1 aligns across 9 bases. The length of the CDR3 is 14 residues. From germline, CDR1 is GTSNPN and CDR2 SVGIG (reference sequence). The V gene end was trimmed by 0 bases and the J gene end by 5 bases; junction bases not matched to a gene: 2. CDR3 nucleotides: TGTGCCTGGAGTGTAGACAGGGGGGATCAGCCCCAGCATTTT. Translating it yields CAWSVDRGDQPQHF.

The chain uses TRBV4-1 and TRBJ1-5; D remains ambiguous. Germline V CDR1 and CDR2: MGHRA, YSYEKL. The CDR3 has 16 residues. V was shortened by 4 bases and J by 0 bases, with 13 bases between the two germline ends. CDR3 sequence (DNA): TGCGCCAGCAGCCCCCTAGGTGGGTATAGCAATCAGCCCCAGCATTTT. This encodes CASSPLGGYSNQPQHF.

The CDR3 loop reads CAWSVGDSNQPQHF. The DNA of the CDR3 is TGTGCCTGGAGTGTCGGGGATAGCAATCAGCCCCAGCATTTT. The rearrangement links TRBV30 to TRBJ1-5; D is uncertain. There are 14 residues in the CDR3. Per germline, CDR1 GTSNPN and CDR2 SVGIG (reference sequence). V was trimmed by 0 bases and J by 0 bases, leaving 6 bases between them.

The DNA for the CDR3 is TGTGCCAGCAGCAGCTGGGGGCAGGGGTATAATTCACCCCTCCACTTT. It specifies CASSSWGQGYNSPLHF. V and J are TRBV7-9 and TRBJ1-6; D possibly corresponds to TRBD1 (6 bases). The CDR3 sequence is 16 residues long. Germline CDR1 SEHNR, CDR2 FQNEAQ (reference sequence). Between the trimmed V and J ends, which lost 5 bases and 4 bases, there was a span of 15 bases.